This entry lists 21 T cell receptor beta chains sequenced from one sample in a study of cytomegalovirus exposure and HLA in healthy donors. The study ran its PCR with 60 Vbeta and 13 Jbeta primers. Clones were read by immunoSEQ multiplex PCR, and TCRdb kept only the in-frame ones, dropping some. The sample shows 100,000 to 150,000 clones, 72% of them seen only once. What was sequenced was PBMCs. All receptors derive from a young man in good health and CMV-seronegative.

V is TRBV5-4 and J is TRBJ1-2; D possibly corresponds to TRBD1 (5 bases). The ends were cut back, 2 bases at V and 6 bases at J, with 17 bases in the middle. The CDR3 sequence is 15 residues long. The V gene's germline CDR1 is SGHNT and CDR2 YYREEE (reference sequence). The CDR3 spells CASSFEPTGLDGYTF. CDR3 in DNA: TGTGCCAGCAGCTTCGAACCCACAGGCCTCGATGGCTACACCTTC. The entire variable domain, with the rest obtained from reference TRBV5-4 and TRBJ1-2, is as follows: ETGVTQSPTHLIKTRGQQVTLRCSSQSGHNTVSWYQQALGQGPQFIFQYYREEENGRGNFPPRFSGLQFPNYSSELNVNALELDDSALYLCASSFEPTGLDGYTFGSGTRLTVV.

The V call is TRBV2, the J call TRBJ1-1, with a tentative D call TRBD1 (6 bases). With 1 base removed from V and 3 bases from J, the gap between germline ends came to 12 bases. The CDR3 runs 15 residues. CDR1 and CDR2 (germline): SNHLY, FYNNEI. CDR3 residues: CASSEERGGDTEAFF. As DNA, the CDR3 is TGTGCCAGCAGTGAAGAGAGAGGGGGGGACACTGAAGCTTTCTTT. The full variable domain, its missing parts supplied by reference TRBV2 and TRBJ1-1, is EPEVTQTPSHQVTQMGQEVILRCVPISNHLYFYWYRQILGQKVEFLVSFYNNEISEKSEIFDDQFSVERPDGSNFTLKIRSTKLEDSAMYFCASSEERGGDTEAFFGQGTRLTVV.

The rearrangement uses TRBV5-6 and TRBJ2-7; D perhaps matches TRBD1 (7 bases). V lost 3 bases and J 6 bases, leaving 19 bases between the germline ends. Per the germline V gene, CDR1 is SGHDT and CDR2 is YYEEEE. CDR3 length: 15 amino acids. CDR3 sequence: CASSWGAGGKVEQYF. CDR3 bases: TGTGCCAGCAGCTGGGGGGCAGGGGGTAAGGTCGAGCAGTACTTC.

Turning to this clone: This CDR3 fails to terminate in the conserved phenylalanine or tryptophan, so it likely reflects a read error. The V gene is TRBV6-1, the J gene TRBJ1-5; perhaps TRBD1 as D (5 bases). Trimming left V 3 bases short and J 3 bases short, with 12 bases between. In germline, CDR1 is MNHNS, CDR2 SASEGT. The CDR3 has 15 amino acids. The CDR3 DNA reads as TGTGCCAGCAGTGACGCGCCGACAGCCAATCAGCCCCAGCATCTT. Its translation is CASSDAPTANQPQHL.

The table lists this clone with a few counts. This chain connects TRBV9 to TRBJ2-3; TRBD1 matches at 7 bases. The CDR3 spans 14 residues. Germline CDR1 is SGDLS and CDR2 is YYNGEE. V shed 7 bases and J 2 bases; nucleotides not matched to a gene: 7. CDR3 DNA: TGTGCCAGCGGAACAGGGGTCTCCACAGATACGCAGTATTTT. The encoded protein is CASGTGVSTDTQYF.

The DNA of the CDR3 is TGTGCCAGCAGCGTAGGGGGACAGGGAGGCTATGGCTACACCTTC. It yields the protein CASSVGGQGGYGYTF. This chain joins TRBV9 and TRBJ1-2; 9 bases match TRBD1. In germline, CDR1 is SGDLS, CDR2 YYNGEE. V shed 0 bases and J 4 bases; nucleotides not matched to a gene: 4. The CDR3 length is 15 residues. The full variable domain, in which reference TRBV9 and TRBJ1-2 provide the parts outside the CDR3, is DSGVTQTPKHLITATGQRVTLRCSPRSGDLSVYWYQQSLDQGLQFLIQYYNGEERAKGNILERFSAQQFPDLHSELNLSSLELGDSALYFCASSVGGQGGYGYTFGSGTRLTVV.

The CDR3 DNA reads TGTGCCAGCAGCTTAAATACGCAGGGGTACACCGGGGAGCTGTTTTTT. Translation gives CASSLNTQGYTGELFF. This chain links TRBV7-9 with TRBJ2-2; D might be TRBD1 (6 bases). The V gene lost 2 bases and the J gene lost 3 bases, with 13 bases spanning the gap. Germline V lookup: CDR1 SEHNR, CDR2 FQNEAQ (reference sequence). The CDR3 consists of 16 residues.

CDR3 sequence: CATEQGAPVNIQYF. The CDR3 region has the DNA TGTGCCACCGAACAGGGGGCTCCGGTAAACATTCAGTACTTC. The chain is built from TRBV6-1 and TRBJ2-4; the match to TRBD1 covers 9 bases. Unmatched junction bases numbered 10, after V lost 10 bases and J lost 6 bases. CDR1 MNHNS and CDR2 SASEGT come from the germline V gene. This CDR3 comprises 14 residues.

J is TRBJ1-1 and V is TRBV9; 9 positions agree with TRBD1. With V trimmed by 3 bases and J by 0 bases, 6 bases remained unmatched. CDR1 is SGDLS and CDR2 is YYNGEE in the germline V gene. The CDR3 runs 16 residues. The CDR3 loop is CASSAGTGIMNTEAFF. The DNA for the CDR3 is TGTGCCAGCAGCGCCGGGACAGGGATTATGAACACTGAAGCTTTCTTT. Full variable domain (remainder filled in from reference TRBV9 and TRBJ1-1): DSGVTQTPKHLITATGQRVTLRCSPRSGDLSVYWYQQSLDQGLQFLIQYYNGEERAKGNILERFSAQQFPDLHSELNLSSLELGDSALYFCASSAGTGIMNTEAFFGQGTRLTVV.

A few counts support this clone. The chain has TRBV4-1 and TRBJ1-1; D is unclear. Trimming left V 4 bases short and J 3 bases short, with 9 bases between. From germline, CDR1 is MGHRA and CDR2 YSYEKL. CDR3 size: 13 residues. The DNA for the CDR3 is TGCGCCAGCAGCCGAGCCTCGGACACTGAAGCTTTCTTT. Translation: CASSRASDTEAFF.

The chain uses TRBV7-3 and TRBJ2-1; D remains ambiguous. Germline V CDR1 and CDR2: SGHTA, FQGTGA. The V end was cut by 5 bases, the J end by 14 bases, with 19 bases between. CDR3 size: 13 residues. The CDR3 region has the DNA TGTGCCAGCAGCCCGGCCCCAGCGCCCTACAAGTTCTTC. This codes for CASSPAPAPYKFF.

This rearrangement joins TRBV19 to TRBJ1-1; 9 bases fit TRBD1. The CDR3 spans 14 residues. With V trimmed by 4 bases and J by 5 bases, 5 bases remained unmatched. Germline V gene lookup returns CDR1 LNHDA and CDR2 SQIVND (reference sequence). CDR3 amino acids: CASSKDRGVTEAFF. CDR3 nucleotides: TGTGCCAGTAGTAAAGACAGGGGGGTGACTGAAGCTTTCTTT.

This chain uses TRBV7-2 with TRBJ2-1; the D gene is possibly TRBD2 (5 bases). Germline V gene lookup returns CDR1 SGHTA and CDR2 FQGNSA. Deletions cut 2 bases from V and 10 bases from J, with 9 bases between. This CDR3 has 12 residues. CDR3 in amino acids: CASSLSSGEQFF. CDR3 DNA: TGTGCCAGCAGCTTATCATCGGGAGAGCAGTTCTTC.

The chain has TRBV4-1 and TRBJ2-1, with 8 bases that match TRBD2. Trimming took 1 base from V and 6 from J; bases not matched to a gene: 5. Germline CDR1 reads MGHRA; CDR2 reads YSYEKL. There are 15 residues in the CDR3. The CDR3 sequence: CASSQVPAGANEQFF. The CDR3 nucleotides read TGCGCCAGCAGCCAAGTCCCAGCGGGGGCCAATGAGCAGTTCTTC.

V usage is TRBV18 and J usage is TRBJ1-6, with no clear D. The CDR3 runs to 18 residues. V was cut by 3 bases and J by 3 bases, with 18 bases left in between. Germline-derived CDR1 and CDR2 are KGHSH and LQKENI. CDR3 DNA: TGTGCCAGCTCACCCCGGGGAGAAACGTCGGGCTATAATTCACCCCTCCACTTT. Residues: CASSPRGETSGYNSPLHF.

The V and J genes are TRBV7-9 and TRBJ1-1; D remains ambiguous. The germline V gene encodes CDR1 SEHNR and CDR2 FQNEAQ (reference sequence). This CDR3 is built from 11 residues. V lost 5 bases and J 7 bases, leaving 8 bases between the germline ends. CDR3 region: CASSPSSEAFF. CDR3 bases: TGTGCCAGCAGCCCATCCAGTGAAGCTTTCTTT.

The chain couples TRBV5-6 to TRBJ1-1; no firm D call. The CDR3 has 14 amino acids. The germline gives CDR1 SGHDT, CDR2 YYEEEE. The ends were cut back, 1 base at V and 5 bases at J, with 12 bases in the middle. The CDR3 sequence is CASSLISLETEAFF. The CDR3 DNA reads TGTGCCAGCAGCTTGATCTCTCTGGAGACTGAAGCTTTCTTT. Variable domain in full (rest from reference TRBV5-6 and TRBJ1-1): DAGVTQSPTHLIKTRGQQVTLRCSPKSGHDTVSWYQQALGQGPQFIFQYYEEEERQRGNFPDRFSGHQFPNYSSELNVNALLLGDSALYLCASSLISLETEAFFGQGTRLTVV.

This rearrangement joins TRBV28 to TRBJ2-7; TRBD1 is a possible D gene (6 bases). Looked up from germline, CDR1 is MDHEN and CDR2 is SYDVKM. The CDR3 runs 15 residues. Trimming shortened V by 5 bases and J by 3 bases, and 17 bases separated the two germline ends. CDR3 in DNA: TGTGCCAGCAGTCTAACAGGGTTGGGAAACTACGAGCAGTACTTC. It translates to CASSLTGLGNYEQYF.

The CDR3 DNA sequence: TGTGCCAGCAGCTTACGGAACAGGGGCGCGGAAAAACTGTTTTTT. Protein: CASSLRNRGAEKLFF. The gene calls are TRBV7-9 and TRBJ1-4; 7 nucleotides agree with TRBD1. Germline V CDR1 and CDR2: SEHNR, FQNEAQ (reference sequence). V was clipped by 2 bases and J by 8 bases; unmatched bases: 8. There are 15 residues in the CDR3.

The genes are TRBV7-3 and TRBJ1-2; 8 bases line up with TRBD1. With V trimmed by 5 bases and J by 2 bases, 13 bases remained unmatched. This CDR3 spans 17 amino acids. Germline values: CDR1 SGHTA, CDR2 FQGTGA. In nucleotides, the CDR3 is TGTGCCAGCAGCCCCGATTCCCGGACAGGGAGGAACTATGGCTACACCTTC. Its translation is CASSPDSRTGRNYGYTF.

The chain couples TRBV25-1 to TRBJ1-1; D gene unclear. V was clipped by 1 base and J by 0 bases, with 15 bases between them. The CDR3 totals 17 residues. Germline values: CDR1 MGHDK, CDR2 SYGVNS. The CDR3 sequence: CASSESSRQQMNTEAFF. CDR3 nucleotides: TGTGCCAGCAGTGAATCGTCAAGACAACAGATGAACACTGAAGCTTTCTTT. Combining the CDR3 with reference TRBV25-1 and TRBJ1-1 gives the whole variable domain EADIYQTPRYLVIGTGKKITLECSQTMGHDKMYWYQQDPGMELHLIHYSYGVNSTEKGDLSSESTVSRIRTEHFPLTLESARPSHTSQYLCASSESSRQQMNTEAFFGQGTRLTVV.